A selection of T cell receptor beta chains follows, all from one sample in a study of cytomegalovirus exposure and HLA in healthy donors. TCRdb's table, derived via immunoSEQ multiplex PCR, lists solely in-frame clones and lacks some. The sample carries 200,000 or so clones, 70% to 90% recorded once. Sequencing input: PBMCs. The receptors originated from a young woman in good health and CMV-seronegative. Each CDR3 is given without its conserved first and last residue. Fields, in order: CDR3 length, V gene, J gene, D gene, CDR3 protein. D genes are given only for firm matches.

12	TRBV28	TRBJ2-7	.	ASSLWPTEYEQY
12	TRBV9	TRBJ2-1	TRBD2	ASSGGLVPHEQF
12	TRBV18	TRBJ1-1	TRBD1	ASSPRTGDTEAF
10	TRBV13	TRBJ2-2	.	ASSLDSWELF
11	TRBV7-9	TRBJ2-1	.	ASIHPSRNEQF
13	TRBV19	TRBJ2-2	.	ASSIGGANTGELF
11	TRBV27	TRBJ2-1	.	ASRDQGGYEQF
10	TRBV27	TRBJ2-1	.	ASSLGGFEQF
11	TRBV5-6	TRBJ1-2	.	ASSFEGIRGYT
10	TRBV30	TRBJ2-7	.	AWSVEIDEQY
12	TRBV6-5	TRBJ2-7	TRBD2	ASARTSGNYEQY
16	TRBV5-6	TRBJ2-7	TRBD2	ASSLAGTSGRDSYEQY
18	TRBV12-5	TRBJ1-4	.	ASGFRQAGWLGATNEKLF
15	TRBV5-1	TRBJ2-1	TRBD2	ASSLDASGGPYNEQF
15	TRBV11-2	TRBJ2-1	.	ASSLVVGRAGPDEQF
13	TRBV28	TRBJ1-1	.	ASSSGGRLGTEAF
11	TRBV30	TRBJ1-1	.	AWSGTVNTEAF
13	TRBV19	TRBJ2-1	.	ASSQIGDIYNEQF
16	TRBV5-4	TRBJ1-5	.	ASSLGPSRTRSNQPQH
12	TRBV29-1	TRBJ2-1	TRBD1	SVDRTGGGDEQF
13	TRBV19	TRBJ1-2	TRBD1	ASQFTGTGINGYT
12	TRBV27	TRBJ1-5	.	ASSLGTGIRPQH
13	TRBV18	TRBJ2-1	.	ASSLPGTLYNEQF
15	TRBV6-7	TRBJ1-1	.	ASSYDGREKHHTEAF
13	TRBV19	TRBJ1-2	.	ASSIGGTAPYGYT
12	TRBV27	TRBJ1-1	.	ASRPWGAEAEAF
14	TRBV15	TRBJ1-4	.	ATSRAFVGRREKLF
13	TRBV28	TRBJ2-6	.	ASSTEGTGANVLT
13	TRBV18	TRBJ1-1	.	ASSPLEGGNTEAF
13	TRBV10-1	TRBJ2-7	TRBD2	ASTNPGRDDYEQY
13	TRBV6-1	TRBJ2-2	.	ASSVSGRNTGELF
11	TRBV7-8	TRBJ1-2	.	ASSSRTGAGYT
13	TRBV6-1	TRBJ1-5	TRBD1	ASRPTGESNQPQH
14	TRBV6-1	TRBJ2-1	TRBD2	ASSAPAGGSYNEQF
14	TRBV9	TRBJ1-4	.	ASSPWGSTTNEKLF
12	TRBV25-1	TRBJ1-1	.	ASSRPGGFTEAF
12	TRBV29-1	TRBJ2-6	.	SVEELSGANVLT
13	TRBV11-2	TRBJ1-1	TRBD1	ASSLGGQGAPEAF
11	TRBV19	TRBJ1-2	.	ASSIGPSYGYT
14	TRBV2	TRBJ1-6	.	ASSLYNRDLGSPLH
11	TRBV27	TRBJ1-2	.	ASKNSAAYGYT
13	TRBV6-6	TRBJ2-7	.	ASRNSGRSSYEQY
13	TRBV11-3	TRBJ2-1	TRBD1	ASSLRQGSYNEQF
13	TRBV2	TRBJ2-2	.	ASKRTDKNTGELF
14	TRBV4-1	TRBJ2-1	TRBD2	ASSLVLAGGYNEQF
12	TRBV5-1	TRBJ2-5	.	ASSLSTTQETQY
16	TRBV12-5	TRBJ1-5	.	ASGLVRVRAAYNQPQH
14	TRBV18	TRBJ2-5	TRBD1	ASSLTGQGGQETQY
12	TRBV2	TRBJ2-2	.	ASSTGRGTGELF
12	TRBV6-5	TRBJ2-1	.	ASCRRRDNNEQF
15	TRBV19	TRBJ1-5	TRBD1	ASSPGGGRGRSQPQH
11	TRBV2	TRBJ1-2	.	ASKREANYGYT
12	TRBV30	TRBJ1-5	.	AWSVQTINQPQH
14	TRBV7-3	TRBJ2-3	.	ASSLGRGDVTDTQY
12	TRBV5-1	TRBJ2-1	.	ASGKQESYNEQF
11	TRBV5-1	TRBJ2-7	.	ASSHDGPYEQY
8	TRBV30	TRBJ1-1	.	AWGGMEAF
12	TRBV5-1	TRBJ1-4	TRBD1	ASSTGGRNEKLF
13	TRBV6-1	TRBJ1-2	.	ASSKWLGFNYGYT
14	TRBV9	TRBJ2-3	.	ASSPGGRAKTDTQY